This TCR beta chain is from a study of post-analysis software for immune sequencing data. Across the whole study: Relapsing-remitting, secondary progressive and progressive-relapsing forms of multiple sclerosis all featured among disease courses. General study points: Versus controls, multiple sclerosis patients showed significantly lower diversity (normalized Chao1). A few TRBV segments appeared more often in patients than in controls, and TRBV5-6, TRBV5-1 and TRBV20-1 were among these. Co-batched samples clustered tightly together by F measure.

Tagging with unique molecular identifiers was a feature of the TCR beta cDNA libraries. The authors obtained roughly 0.5 million cDNA molecules from approximately 0.95 to 9.8 million T cells. A single record per CDR3 protein comes from TCRdb applying MiXCR to the PCR reads. The table lists about 540,000 distinct CDR3 sequences, roughly 34% of them singletons. Looked up from germline, CDR1 is WSHSY and CDR2 is SAAADI. Germline trimming cut 7 bases from V and 5 bases from J; bases unmatched to any gene: 18. There are 18 residues in the CDR3. This clonotype was detected only a few times. Antigen: not known.

The chain is built from TRBV10-2 and TRBJ2-5, with 11 bases fitting TRBD2. The source of this sequence is a girl aged 2-17 years with multiple sclerosis. Sequences were obtained from blood. The CDR3 DNA follows: TGCGCCAGCAAGTCCGGAGTAGCGGGGGGGCCATTTTTGGAGACCCAGTACTTC. Amino acids: CASKSGVAGGPFLETQYF.